This TCR beta chain was recorded in a study of shared clonotypes between healthy human individuals. Study-level information: Donor ages ranged 18 to 49 years: a couple of women, a few men.

Concerning this clone: Antigen specificity is unknown.

The V and J ends lost 7 bases and 3 bases respectively, with 28 bases between them. The CDR3 sequence is 19 residues long. Germline values: CDR1 SNHLY, CDR2 FYNNEI. Assay used: immunoSEQ multiplex PCR; TCRdb lists only in-frame clones, some missing. The table lists about 2.1 million clones, about 93% of them singletons. General study points: Clonotype sharing across four donors was observed for about 5.5% of naive CD4 clonotypes.

Positive CCR7 selection of CD45RO-negative cells yielded the naive CD8 cells, and terminally differentiated effector memory CD45RA+ cells were excluded. Donors were healthy HIV-negative adults without recent acute infections or vaccinations. Sequenced: naive CD8+ T cells from PBMCs. The TCR sequence derives from a man aged 18 to 29 in good health. Some clones in this sample may be carry-over from other donors' samples. The chain has TRBV2 and TRBJ1-3; the D is unclear. CDR3 DNA sequence: TGTGCCAGCACTGTACCAGTGCAGAACCGTCGAGTCTTTGGAAACACCATATATTTT. It yields the protein CASTVPVQNRRVFGNTIYF. Together with reference TRBV2 and TRBJ1-3, the CDR3 gives the full variable domain: EPEVTQTPSHQVTQMGQEVILRCVPISNHLYFYWYRQILGQKVEFLVSFYNNEISEKSEIFDDQFSVERPDGSNFTLKIRSTKLEDSAMYFCASTVPVQNRRVFGNTIYFGEGSWLTVV.